The 26 T cell receptor beta chains below were found in one sample sequenced in a study of T cells expressing NK-cell markers (dated by TCRdb to the early 2020s). Libraries were built with 5' RACE. The instrument was an Illumina HiSeq 2000. With the reads reprocessed by TCRdb, a single entry stands for each CDR3 protein sequence and no DNA is reported. The table held for this sample gives hundreds of thousands of distinct CDR3 sequences. Of the sample, 7.3% falls within the top ten clones. The sequencing input was blood T cells: a sorted CD56 or NKG2C T cell subset, CD4+ or CD8+ T cells, or bulk PBMC T cells (not recorded which). The receptor set was obtained from a woman aged 18 to 75 in good health.

The chain combines TRBV9 with TRBJ1-5; TCRdb selects TRBD1, and the lack of DNA leaves this call unchecked. Germline CDR1 SGDLS, CDR2 YYNGEE. The CDR3 sequence is 14 residues long. The CDR3 here is CASSAKGQGWPQHF.

The chain carries TRBV6-2 or TRBV6-3 and TRBJ1-5; TCRdb reports TRBD1, a call that lacks DNA to check it against. Germline V gene sequence: CDR1 MNHEY, CDR2 SVGEGT. The length of the CDR3 is 13 residues. CDR3 sequence reads: CASSYRDNQPQHF.

This rearrangement joins TRBV7-9 to TRBJ2-5; as DNA is missing, the TRBD1 call by TCRdb cannot be tested. CDR3 length: 15 residues. From germline, CDR1 is SEHNR and CDR2 FQNEAQ (reference sequence). This chain's CDR3 is CASSPNLGPQETQYF.

This chain links TRBV5-1 with TRBJ1-5; the D call of TRBD1 rests on TCRdb alone, since no DNA is present to check it. The germline gives CDR1 SGHRS, CDR2 YFSETQ. The CDR3 contains 16 residues. The CDR3 protein is CASSLTGVGSNQPQHF. The whole variable domain, filled in from reference TRBV5-1 and TRBJ1-5, reads KAGVTQTPRYLIKTRGQQVTLSCSPISGHRSVSWYQQTPGQGLQFLFEYFSETQRNKGNFPGRFSGRQFSNSRSEMNVSTLELGDSALYLCASSLTGVGSNQPQHFGDGTRLSIL.

This chain joins TRBV20-1 and TRBJ2-1; lacking DNA, the TRBD2 call made by TCRdb goes unchecked. Per germline, CDR1 DFQATT and CDR2 SNEGSKA (reference sequence). CDR3 size: 16 residues. CDR3 sequence reads: CSARIPGLAPYNEQFF.

V usage is TRBV6-2 or TRBV6-3 and J usage is TRBJ2-7. In germline, CDR1 is MNHEY, CDR2 SVGEGT. This CDR3 region has 15 residues. The CDR3 here is CASSYVAGGSYEQYF.

The chain joins TRBV10-3 to TRBJ2-3; TCRdb returns TRBD2, unconfirmable since there is no DNA. CDR1 ENHRY and CDR2 SYGVKD come from the germline V gene. The CDR3 loop spans 16 amino acids. CDR3: CAISAPAGGSTDTQYF.

V is TRBV7-3 and J is TRBJ1-5. The CDR3 length is 13 residues. Germline V gene lookup returns CDR1 SGHTA and CDR2 FQGTGA. CDR3: CASSEGRESPQHF.

The chain links TRBV20-1 to TRBJ1-2. The CDR3 has 11 amino acids. Germline V gene sequence: CDR1 DFQATT, CDR2 SNEGSKA (reference sequence). CDR3 amino acids: CSALDGYGYTF.

The CDR3 sequence: CASSETGGPQTQYF. This chain uses TRBV25-1 with TRBJ2-5; lacking DNA, the TRBD2 call made by TCRdb goes unchecked. CDR3 length: 14 residues. CDR1 and CDR2 (germline): MGHDK, SYGVNS.

The genes are TRBV4-3 and TRBJ1-5; the D call of TRBD1 rests on TCRdb alone, since no DNA is present to check it. The CDR3 extends over 15 amino acids. Germline values: CDR1 LGHNA, CDR2 YSLEER. CDR3 amino acids: CASSPMTGGGQPQHF.

The chain employs TRBV6-2 or TRBV6-3 and TRBJ1-5; checking the TCRdb D call of TRBD1 is not possible without DNA. CDR1 and CDR2 (germline): MNHEY, SVGEGT. CDR3 size: 13 residues. The CDR3 loop reads CASSGTVSQPQHF.

V and J are TRBV12-3 or TRBV12-4 and TRBJ2-4. The CDR3 length is 15 residues. CDR3 sequence reads: CASSPPRASSNIQYF.

V and J are TRBV18 and TRBJ2-5; TCRdb names TRBD1, which stays unverified in the absence of DNA. The length of the CDR3 is 14 residues. Germline V gene sequence: CDR1 KGHSH, CDR2 LQKENI. CDR3: CASSPHRTGETQYF.

The rearrangement uses TRBV12-3 or TRBV12-4 and TRBJ2-7. This CDR3 region has 13 residues. This CDR3 is CASSLSVPYEQYF.

This chain links TRBV7-3 with TRBJ2-2; TCRdb picks TRBD1, but there is no DNA to check that call. The CDR3 has 16 residues. CDR1 is SGHTA and CDR2 is FQGTGA in the germline V gene. Here the CDR3 reads CASSLNPGGITGELFF.

V and J are TRBV12-3 or TRBV12-4 and TRBJ1-6. The CDR3 runs to 17 residues. CDR3 loop: CASSPVVGITYNSPLHF.

The gene calls are TRBV20-1 and TRBJ1-1; TCRdb calls TRBD1, which cannot be checked without DNA. Germline V gives CDR1 DFQATT, CDR2 SNEGSKA (reference sequence). This CDR3 contains 14 residues. CDR3 in amino acids: CSARSGRMNTEAFF.

This chain uses TRBV21-1 with TRBJ1-2; TCRdb indicates TRBD1, and absent DNA this call remains unverified. TRBV21-1 is assigned pseudogene status. This CDR3 region has 14 residues. CDR3 in amino acids: CASSKGTMDGGYTF.

The rearrangement uses TRBV27 and TRBJ2-5; there is no DNA to check the TCRdb D call of TRBD2. The CDR3 is 15 amino acids. Germline assignment: CDR1 MNHEY and CDR2 SMNVEV (reference sequence). CDR3 region: CASQLTEGLGETQYF.

The rearrangement uses TRBV20-1 and TRBJ2-7. Germline-derived CDR1 and CDR2 are DFQATT and SNEGSKA (reference sequence). The CDR3 loop spans 12 amino acids. CDR3 residues: CSARDTLNEQYF.

The chain has TRBV7-2 and TRBJ1-2; TCRdb reports TRBD1, a call that lacks DNA to check it against. Germline CDR1 reads SGHTA; CDR2 reads FQGNSA. This CDR3 comprises 14 residues. CDR3 residues: CASSVLGGHYGYTF.

The chain employs TRBV30 and TRBJ2-3; TCRdb's D gene call, TRBD1, goes unchecked for lack of DNA. In germline, CDR1 is GTSNPN, CDR2 SVGIG (reference sequence). This CDR3 region has 13 residues. This chain's CDR3 is CAWRSGFPDTQYF.

The chain employs TRBV6-1 and TRBJ1-4; TCRdb names TRBD1, which stays unverified in the absence of DNA. This CDR3 is 14 amino acids long. Germline CDR1 MNHNS, CDR2 SASEGT. The CDR3 loop reads CASSADRGNEKLFF.

The chain combines TRBV10-3 with TRBJ2-6; as DNA is missing, the TRBD1 call by TCRdb cannot be tested. The CDR3 extends over 17 amino acids. Germline-derived CDR1 and CDR2 are ENHRY and SYGVKD. CDR3 sequence: CAIRRTSQSSGANVLTF.

J is TRBJ2-7 and V is TRBV5-1. The CDR3 consists of 14 residues. Germline-derived CDR1 and CDR2 are SGHRS and YFSETQ. The CDR3: CASSLGHTAAEQYF. The full variable domain, its missing parts supplied by reference TRBV5-1 and TRBJ2-7, is KAGVTQTPRYLIKTRGQQVTLSCSPISGHRSVSWYQQTPGQGLQFLFEYFSETQRNKGNFPGRFSGRQFSNSRSEMNVSTLELGDSALYLCASSLGHTAAEQYFGPGTRLTVT.